The clone carrying this T cell receptor beta chain has just a few counts. Its target is unknown. Germline-derived CDR1 and CDR2 are ENHRY and SYGVKD. Deletions cut 2 bases from V and 3 bases from J, with 11 bases between. This CDR3 is 15 amino acids long. The data are from a study of beta chain features in type 1 diabetes. General study points: Within the patient group, naive, central memory and Treg TCRB repertoires appeared more similar to each other than within healthy donors. All four CD4+ subsets of Type 1 diabetes patients contained TCRB CDR3s that were moderately but significantly shorter. Patients with type 1 diabetes showed fewer VDJ junction insertions and more deletions.

Of the isolated RNA, all was reverse transcribed, and so the sequenced material was expressed TCRB transcripts. Clones were sequenced by immunoSEQ multiplex PCR, and TCRdb holds only the in-frame ones, with some missing. The repertoire consists of 400,000 to 450,000 clones, with approximately 14% occurring once and the leading ten covering roughly 0.033%. Populations obtained by sorting all exceeded 95% purity. V gene TRBV10-3 combines with J gene TRBJ2-4; the D gene could be TRBD1 or TRBD2 (6 bases each). Sequenced sample: naive CD4+ T cells from blood. The clonotype was recovered from a man aged 25 to 45 in good health. The CDR3: CAISEKQGGKNIQYF. The CDR3 bases are TGTGCCATCAGTGAGAAACAGGGAGGCAAAAACATTCAGTACTTC.